A single sample is the source of the 28 T cell receptor beta chains below, sequenced in a study of beta chain features in type 1 diabetes (dated by TCRdb to 2016 to 2018). Broader findings and caveats from the paper: Type 1 diabetes patients showed a moderate but significant shortening of TCRB CDR3 length in all four CD4+ subsets.

What these receptors recognize is not known. The receptor library was made with the immunoSEQ multiplex PCR assay. The entire amount of isolated RNA was reverse transcribed using the High Capacity cDNA Reverse Transcription Kit, so the sequenced TCRB transcripts were expressed ones. The immuneACCESS repertoire file appears here via TCRdb, limited to in-frame rearrangements. These files lack a portion of the clones; in checked studies, under half of the deficit traces to unresolved V genes, and the cause of the others is not known. The sample table lists a few hundred thousand clones, around 12% of them with a count of one. The top ten constitute around 0.0099% of the sample. Sequencing used naive CD4+ T cells from blood. The cell subset or site label, as the study defines it: true naive CD4+ T cells. The receptors derive from a woman younger than 35 with type 1 diabetes.

V usage is TRBV4-3 and J usage is TRBJ2-7, with D maybe TRBD1 (6 bases). Per germline, CDR1 LGHNA and CDR2 YSLEER. V lost 6 bases and J lost 7, with 22 bases in between. The CDR3 is 15 residues long. CDR3 coding DNA: TGCGCCAGCAGAAGCGCCAAGCCTCCGAGGGGGGAGCAGTACTTC. Translation gives CASRSAKPPRGEQYF.

The chain links TRBV5-1 to TRBJ2-5; no clear D. Germline V gene sequence: CDR1 SGHRS, CDR2 YFSETQ. This CDR3 contains 14 residues. V lost 4 bases to trimming and J lost 1 base, with 11 bases between them. CDR3 DNA sequence: TGCGCCAGCAGCCCACGTACAGCCCAAGAGACCCAGTACTTC. Its translation is CASSPRTAQETQYF.

The J gene is TRBJ1-2, the V gene TRBV18; D gene unclear. The CDR3 runs 13 residues. The V end was cut by 3 bases, the J end by 12 bases, with 17 bases between. Germline CDR1 KGHSH, CDR2 LQKENI. CDR3 loop: CASSPATGGRDTF. The CDR3 DNA is TGTGCCAGCTCACCGGCCACCGGAGGTCGAGACACCTTC. Using reference TRBV18 and TRBJ1-2 for the parts outside the CDR3, the full variable domain is NAGVMQNPRHLVRRRGQEARLRCSPMKGHSHVYWYRQLPEEGLKFMVYLQKENIIDESGMPKERFSAEFPKEGPSILRIQQVVRGDSAAYFCASSPATGGRDTFGSGTRLTVV.

CDR3 in amino acids: CASSIRRGGTGELFF. Here the CDR3 DNA reads TGTGCCAGCAGCATTAGGCGAGGGGGCACCGGGGAGCTGTTTTTT. The chain joins TRBV9 to TRBJ2-2, with D possibly matching TRBD1 (6 bases). Trimming cost V 4 bases and J 4 bases, with 14 bases left between them. Looked up from germline, CDR1 is SGDLS and CDR2 is YYNGEE. This CDR3 is 15 amino acids long. The whole variable domain, remainder taken from reference TRBV9 and TRBJ2-2, is DSGVTQTPKHLITATGQRVTLRCSPRSGDLSVYWYQQSLDQGLQFLIQYYNGEERAKGNILERFSAQQFPDLHSELNLSSLELGDSALYFCASSIRRGGTGELFFGEGSRLTVL.

This clone showed up just a few times. The V call is TRBV4-1, the J call TRBJ2-1; 9 nucleotides align to TRBD2. The CDR3 consists of 15 residues. From germline, CDR1 is MGHRA and CDR2 YSYEKL. The junction had 4 bases not matched to a gene; V was cut back by 0 bases and J by 7 bases. The CDR3 bases are TGCGCCAGCAGCCAAGACGGCGGGAGGGGTAATGAGCAGTTCTTC. Amino acids: CASSQDGGRGNEQFF.

Worth noting for this clone: This sample also contains other DNA sequences that code for the same CDR3. This sequence joins TRBV11-2 and TRBJ1-5; possible D gene TRBD1, 5 bases. V lost 5 bases, J lost 4 bases, and 9 bases lay in between. The CDR3 runs to 13 residues. Germline CDR1 is SGHAT and CDR2 is FQNNGV. The CDR3 bases are TGTGCCAGCAGCCGAGACAGAAATCAGCCCCAGCATTTT. It codes for CASSRDRNQPQHF.

V gene TRBV9 combines with J gene TRBJ2-3; 9 positions agree with TRBD1. In germline, CDR1 is SGDLS, CDR2 YYNGEE. This CDR3 has 16 residues. Losses at the gene ends were 1 base for V and 4 bases for J; bases not matched to a gene: 7. This CDR3 reads CASSVNGQGMSDTQYF. The CDR3 nucleotides read TGTGCCAGCAGCGTAAACGGACAGGGGATGTCAGATACGCAGTATTTT.

The chain uses TRBV7-2 and TRBJ2-7; a weak D match, TRBD1 (6 bases). CDR3 length: 16 residues. In germline, CDR1 is SGHTA, CDR2 FQGNSA. V was trimmed by 3 bases and J by 2 bases, leaving 17 bases between them. The chain's CDR3 is CASSFGGTGLPYEQYF. The CDR3 coding sequence is TGTGCCAGCAGCTTTGGCGGAACAGGGTTACCCTACGAGCAGTACTTC.

The V gene is TRBV29-1, the J gene TRBJ1-4; maybe TRBD1 (5 bases). CDR3 length: 14 residues. Trimming pared 5 bases from V and 0 bases from J, leaving 10 bases between. Germline V gives CDR1 SQVTM, CDR2 ANQGSEA. CDR3 loop: CSVRGLATNEKLFF. Written as DNA, the CDR3 is TGCAGCGTTAGGGGTTTAGCAACTAATGAAAAACTGTTTTTT.

This chain links TRBV7-6 with TRBJ1-1; 7 bases agree with TRBD1. The ends lost 5 bases at V and 4 bases at J; junction bases unmatched: 7. This CDR3 has 14 amino acids. Germline CDR1 SGHVS, CDR2 FNYEAQ. The chain's CDR3 is CASSEYRGSTEAFF. The CDR3 DNA follows: TGTGCCAGCAGCGAATACAGGGGTAGCACTGAAGCTTTCTTT. The entire variable domain, with the rest obtained from reference TRBV7-6 and TRBJ1-1, is as follows: GAGVSQSPRYKVTKRGQDVALRCDPISGHVSLYWYRQALGQGPEFLTYFNYEAQQDKSGLPNDRFSAERPEGSISTLTIQRTEQRDSAMYRCASSEYRGSTEAFFGQGTRLTVV.

The chain recombines TRBV6-5 with TRBJ2-3, with D possibly TRBD1 on 7 matching bases. Germline V CDR1 and CDR2: MNHEY, SVGAGI. Trimming pared 2 bases from V and 3 bases from J, leaving 12 bases between. The CDR3 extends over 15 amino acids. The CDR3 sequence is CASSYAGQWTDTQYF. The CDR3 DNA reads TGTGCCAGCAGTTACGCGGGACAGTGGACAGATACGCAGTATTTT.

The sample holds a few counts of this clone. The chain joins TRBV29-1 to TRBJ2-2; TRBD2 matches at 11 bases. The CDR3 contains 14 residues. The J segment lost 1 base and the V segment lost 7 bases, leaving 2 bases of the junction unmatched. Germline CDR1 SQVTM, CDR2 ANQGSEA. CDR3 in DNA: TGCAGCGCCGGGACTAGCGGGAACACCGGGGAGCTGTTTTTT. Translating gives CSAGTSGNTGELFF.

V usage is TRBV29-1 and J usage is TRBJ2-3; possibly TRBD2 for D (6 bases). The V gene lost 6 bases and the J gene lost 1 base, with 17 bases spanning the gap. The germline gives CDR1 SQVTM, CDR2 ANQGSEA. This CDR3 region has 15 residues. The chain's CDR3 is CSVPHPGGRTDTQYF. CDR3 DNA sequence: TGCAGCGTCCCGCATCCCGGGGGACGCACAGATACGCAGTATTTT.

Points on this clone: The sample carries other DNA sequences with the same CDR3. The rearrangement joins TRBV7-2 to TRBJ2-3; no clear D gene. This CDR3 spans 13 amino acids. CDR1 is SGHTA, CDR2 FQGNSA, per germline. Trimming cost V 6 bases and J 4 bases, with 11 bases left between them. In DNA, the CDR3 is TGTGCCAGCAGTCCCCCGGTGGCAGATACGCAGTATTTT. Amino acids: CASSPPVADTQYF.

This rearrangement joins TRBV27 to TRBJ1-5, with TRBD1 matching 7 bases. Germline V gives CDR1 MNHEY, CDR2 SMNVEV (reference sequence). V lost 6 bases to trimming and J lost 6 bases; unmatched junction nucleotides: 5. The CDR3 covers 13 residues. CDR3 sequence (DNA): TGTGCCAGCAGAGAAAACAGGGGTCAGCCCCAGCATTTT. Encoded protein: CASRENRGQPQHF.

The chain couples TRBV7-8 to TRBJ1-1, with TRBD1 identical over 9 bases. CDR1 and CDR2 from the germline V gene are SGHVS and FQNEAQ. The CDR3 is 15 amino acids. J lost 5 bases, V lost 6 bases, and 10 bases had no gene match. The CDR3 DNA reads as TGTGCCAGCAGAGACTATCCGGGACAGGGAACTGAAGCTTTCTTT. It yields the protein CASRDYPGQGTEAFF.

The V gene is TRBV5-1, the J gene TRBJ2-3, with 8 positions matching TRBD2. The junction had 9 bases not matched to a gene; V was cut back by 6 bases and J by 0 bases. The CDR3 extends over 16 amino acids. Germline CDR1 SGHRS, CDR2 YFSETQ. CDR3 coding DNA: TGCGCCAGCATCCGCGGGGGGAGAACTAGCACAGATACGCAGTATTTT. This codes for CASIRGGRTSTDTQYF.

V gene TRBV29-1 combines with J gene TRBJ2-3; D gene ambiguous. The germline gives CDR1 SQVTM, CDR2 ANQGSEA. There are 13 residues in the CDR3. Trimming removed 4 bases from V and 0 bases from J, with 8 bases in between. CDR3 DNA sequence: TGCAGCGTTGGAGACACTAGCACAGATACGCAGTATTTT. Amino acid sequence: CSVGDTSTDTQYF.

The chain recombines TRBV2 with TRBJ2-5, with 7 bases matching TRBD2. CDR3 length equals 13 residues. Germline lookup yields CDR1 SNHLY and CDR2 FYNNEI. With V trimmed by 1 base and J by 7 bases, 3 bases remained unmatched. The DNA of the CDR3 is TGTGCCAGCAGTGAAGACTCGGGGGGGACCCAGTACTTC. This translates into CASSEDSGGTQYF.

The chain couples TRBV6-5 to TRBJ2-7, with D maybe TRBD1 (5 bases). The germline V and J ends were trimmed by 0 bases and 2 bases, with 11 bases remaining between them. The length of the CDR3 is 15 residues. Germline-derived CDR1 and CDR2 are MNHEY and SVGAGI. The CDR3 here is CASSYSVPTAYEQYF. The CDR3 bases are TGTGCCAGCAGTTACTCGGTTCCGACAGCCTACGAGCAGTACTTC.

The genes are TRBV7-9 and TRBJ2-7; D is uncertain. The CDR3 is 13 amino acids. Trimming removed 4 bases from V and 2 bases from J, with 9 bases in between. Per germline, CDR1 SEHNR and CDR2 FQNEAQ (reference sequence). The DNA for the CDR3 is TGTGCCAGCAGCTACGACATCCCCTACGAGCAGTACTTC. This codes for CASSYDIPYEQYF.

The genes are TRBV2 and TRBJ2-1; no definite D call. The CDR3 consists of 17 residues. Germline loops: CDR1 SNHLY, CDR2 FYNNEI. The V and J ends lost 5 bases and 0 bases respectively, with 17 bases between them. The CDR3 DNA follows: TGTGCCAGCAGTAAAGAGCGCGACTTGAGCTCCTACAATGAGCAGTTCTTC. Translating it yields CASSKERDLSSYNEQFF.

The table lists this clone with a few counts. V usage is TRBV28 and J usage is TRBJ2-5; TRBD1 aligns across 9 bases. The CDR3 totals 15 residues. V was pared by 3 bases and J by 7 bases, with 9 bases of the junction left unmatched. Germline values: CDR1 MDHEN, CDR2 SYDVKM. The CDR3 loop is CASSFFLRDRATQYF. In nucleotides, the CDR3 is TGTGCCAGCAGTTTTTTTTTGAGGGACAGGGCGACCCAGTACTTC.

In its sample, this clone was seen a few times. The chain joins TRBV6-5 to TRBJ1-1, with unresolved D. Germline V gene data show CDR1 as MNHEY and CDR2 as SVGAGI. Trimming removed 4 bases at V and 5 bases at J, with 8 bases between. The CDR3 is made up of 12 amino acids. CDR3 sequence: CASSSAGTEAFF. CDR3 DNA sequence: TGTGCCAGCAGTTCTGCGGGGACTGAAGCTTTCTTT.

The chain is built from TRBV19 and TRBJ2-3; 11 nucleotides align to TRBD2. From germline, CDR1 is LNHDA and CDR2 SQIVND (reference sequence). J lost 1 base, V lost 8 bases, and 8 bases had no gene match. This CDR3 comprises 16 residues. This chain's CDR3 is CASGQLAGDRTDTQYF. DNA of the CDR3: TGTGCCAGTGGCCAACTAGCGGGAGATCGCACAGATACGCAGTATTTT.

This clone was seen more than once but under ten times. The V and J genes are TRBV7-3 and TRBJ2-5; maybe TRBD1 (6 bases). The CDR3 has 15 amino acids. The V gene's germline CDR1 is SGHTA and CDR2 FQGTGA. The ends were cut back, 2 bases at V and 5 bases at J, with 15 bases in the middle. The CDR3 is CASSLGSGQGETQYF. As DNA, the CDR3 is TGTGCCAGCAGCTTAGGGTCCGGGCAGGGGGAGACCCAGTACTTC.

This sequence joins TRBV4-1 and TRBJ2-5; D is uncertain. V lost 4 bases and J 1 base, leaving 10 bases between the germline ends. The CDR3 runs 14 residues. CDR1 MGHRA and CDR2 YSYEKL come from the germline V gene. The chain's CDR3 is CASSLNPGQETQYF. The CDR3 bases are TGCGCCAGCAGCCTCAACCCGGGCCAAGAGACCCAGTACTTC.

This clone was counted only a few times. The chain joins TRBV7-3 to TRBJ2-6; D may be TRBD2 (6 bases). This CDR3 spans 16 amino acids. V was clipped by 4 bases and J by 3 bases, with 13 bases between them. Germline CDR1 SGHTA, CDR2 FQGTGA. The CDR3, as DNA: TGTGCCAGCAGCTCCCACGGGGGTGGTGGGGCCAACGTCCTGACTTTC. It encodes CASSSHGGGGANVLTF.